This T cell receptor (beta chain) comes out of a study of beta chain features in type 1 diabetes. Across the whole study: All samples together contributed almost 110,000,000 sorted cells for examination.

Averaging roughly 110 mL, one heparinised blood draw was given by each donor. Points on this clone: Its cognate antigen is unknown.

Regarding the study as a whole: Cells with high TCR expression could be over-represented by cDNA sequencing.

Expressed TCRB transcripts were sequenced, since all the RNA that had been isolated was reverse transcribed. Sequencing used immunoSEQ multiplex PCR; TCRdb keeps in-frame clones, though not all of them. The sample has about 620,000 clones; less than 20% are singletons. The sequence came from a man between 18 and 29 years old in good health. The sequencing input was naive CD4+ T cells from blood.

CDR3 sequence reads: CASSKPAGTKREQYF. The CDR3 DNA sequence: TGTGCCAGCAGTAAGCCTGCGGGGACCAAAAGGGAGCAGTACTTC. The genes are TRBV28 and TRBJ2-7; the D gene is possibly TRBD2 (6 bases). Germline CDR1 is MDHEN and CDR2 is SYDVKM. CDR3 length equals 15 residues. V lost 5 bases, J lost 7 bases, and 21 bases lay in between.